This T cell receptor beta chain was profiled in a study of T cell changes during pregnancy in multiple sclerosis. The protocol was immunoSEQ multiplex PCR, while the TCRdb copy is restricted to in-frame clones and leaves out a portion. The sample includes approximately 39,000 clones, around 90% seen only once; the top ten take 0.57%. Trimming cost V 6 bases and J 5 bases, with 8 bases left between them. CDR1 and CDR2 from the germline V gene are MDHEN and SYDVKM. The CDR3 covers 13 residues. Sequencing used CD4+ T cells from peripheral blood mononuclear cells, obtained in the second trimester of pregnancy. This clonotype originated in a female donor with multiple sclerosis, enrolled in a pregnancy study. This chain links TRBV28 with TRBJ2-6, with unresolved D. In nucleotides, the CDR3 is TGTGCCAGCAGACCTACCTGGGCCAACGTCCTGACTTTC. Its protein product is CASRPTWANVLTF.